One and the same sample provided the 26 T cell receptor beta chains below, sequenced in a study of pediatric ulcerative colitis. Generated by immunoSEQ multiplex PCR, the TCRdb table keeps only in-frame clones and is missing some. The sample has roughly 64,000 clones, roughly nine tenths seen once. The source material was blood. The receptor source for this set is a boy aged 5-17 years with severe ulcerative colitis.

The rearrangement links TRBV6-6 to TRBJ2-7; the D gene is possibly TRBD2 (5 bases). V was clipped by 2 bases and J by 2 bases, with 13 bases between them. Germline CDR1 and CDR2: MNHNY and SVGAGI (reference sequence). This CDR3 spans 15 amino acids. The CDR3 loop reads CASSYAAGPPYEQYF. The CDR3 bases are TGTGCCAGCAGTTACGCGGCGGGCCCCCCCTACGAGCAGTACTTC.

The chain links TRBV7-2 to TRBJ2-5, with TRBD2 matching 13 bases. Germline V gene data show CDR1 as SGHTA and CDR2 as FQGNSA. This CDR3 region has 16 residues. V lost 5 bases and J lost 2; bases outside the gene matches: 5. The CDR3 DNA reads as TGTGCCAGCAGCGTCACTAGCGGGAGGGGGCAAGAGACCCAGTACTTC. This gives the protein CASSVTSGRGQETQYF.

This chain connects TRBV6-1 to TRBJ1-1; the D gene is possibly TRBD1 (5 bases). The V gene lost 6 bases and the J gene lost 5 bases, with 16 bases spanning the gap. This CDR3 has 14 residues. Per the germline V gene, CDR1 is MNHNS and CDR2 is SASEGT. Here the CDR3 DNA reads TGTGCCAGCAGATTGCAGGGTGAGGGGACTGAAGCTTTCTTT. Translated, it gives CASRLQGEGTEAFF.

The CDR3 loop is CASSQVLAGELFF. The CDR3 region has the DNA TGTGCCAGCAGCCAAGTTTTAGCCGGGGAGCTGTTTTTT. The gene calls are TRBV4-2 and TRBJ2-2; D gene ambiguous. Trimming cost V 1 base and J 6 bases, with 6 bases left between them. The CDR3 runs to 13 residues. Germline V gene sequence: CDR1 LGHNA, CDR2 YNFKEQ.

This clone has only one observation. The genes are TRBV19 and TRBJ2-7, with D perhaps TRBD2 (6 bases). Looked up from germline, CDR1 is LNHDA and CDR2 is SQIVND (reference sequence). The CDR3 totals 16 residues. Trimming cost V 5 bases and J 1 base, with 18 bases left between them. The CDR3 DNA reads TGTGCCAGTAGTTCGGGGTGGCAGCGGGCGTCCTACGAGCAGTACTTC. Amino acids: CASSSGWQRASYEQYF.

This clone came up once. V and J are TRBV13 and TRBJ2-2; D is unresolved. The CDR3 is 14 amino acids. The ends were cut back, 4 bases at V and 2 bases at J, with 8 bases in the middle. Germline values: CDR1 PRHDT, CDR2 FYEKMQ (reference sequence). The CDR3 DNA reads as TGTGCCAGCAGCTATGTCGATAACACCGGGGAGCTGTTTTTT. Protein sequence: CASSYVDNTGELFF.

This chain uses TRBV25-1 with TRBJ2-7; perhaps D is TRBD1 or TRBD2 (6 bases each). V lost 4 bases, J lost 1 base, and 14 bases lay in between. Germline loops: CDR1 MGHDK, CDR2 SYGVNS. This CDR3 region has 15 residues. CDR3 residues: CASSARGASSYEQYF. CDR3 DNA: TGTGCCAGCAGTGCTAGGGGGGCGAGTTCCTACGAGCAGTACTTC.

The chain couples TRBV5-1 to TRBJ2-7, with TRBD2 matching over 7 bases. From germline, CDR1 is SGHRS and CDR2 YFSETQ. The CDR3 is 15 residues long. V lost 0 bases to trimming and J lost 5 bases; unmatched junction nucleotides: 8. Written as DNA, the CDR3 is TGCGCCAGCAGCTTGGGTGGCGGGAGAACGGACGAGCAGTACTTC. Amino acid sequence: CASSLGGGRTDEQYF.

This sequence joins TRBV25-1 and TRBJ2-5; possibly TRBD2 for D (5 bases). With 3 bases removed from V and 2 bases from J, the gap between germline ends came to 16 bases. In germline, CDR1 is MGHDK, CDR2 SYGVNS. The CDR3 loop spans 16 amino acids. CDR3 DNA: TGTGCCAGCAGTGACTCAGGACCCCCGGGGCAAGAGACCCAGTACTTC. Translated, it gives CASSDSGPPGQETQYF.

The V gene is TRBV19, the J gene TRBJ2-1, with D unclear. The length of the CDR3 is 14 residues. Germline lookup yields CDR1 LNHDA and CDR2 SQIVND (reference sequence). Trimming stripped 4 bases from V and 5 bases from J, with 12 bases between. The CDR3 DNA follows: TGTGCCAGTAGTACGTCTAGATGGGACAATGAGCAGTTCTTC. It encodes CASSTSRWDNEQFF.

The chain combines TRBV11-3 with TRBJ2-7; 7 bases map to TRBD2. The V and J ends lost 6 bases and 2 bases, in that order; junction bases with no gene match: 7. Germline CDR1 SGHNT, CDR2 YENEEA. CDR3 length: 14 amino acids. The CDR3 loop is CASSISGSAYEQYF. The CDR3, as DNA: TGTGCCAGCAGTATTAGCGGGTCGGCCTACGAGCAGTACTTC.

CDR3 in DNA: TGTGCCAGCAGGCCGACTAGCGGGAGGACAAACAATGAGCAGTTCTTC. Protein: CASRPTSGRTNNEQFF. V usage is TRBV7-2 and J usage is TRBJ2-1, with 13 positions matching TRBD2. CDR1 SGHTA and CDR2 FQGNSA come from the germline V gene. J gave up 5 bases and V 6 bases, and 7 bases lay outside the gene matches. CDR3 length: 16 amino acids. The full variable domain, its missing parts supplied by reference TRBV7-2 and TRBJ2-1, is GAGVSQSPSNKVTEKGKDVELRCDPISGHTALYWYRQSLGQGLEFLIYFQGNSAPDKSGLPSDRFSAERTGGSVSTLTIQRTQQEDSAVYLCASRPTSGRTNNEQFFGPGTRLTVL.

This chain uses TRBV25-1 with TRBJ2-1; D is possibly TRBD2 (6 bases). The germline gives CDR1 MGHDK, CDR2 SYGVNS. V dropped 2 bases and J dropped 0 bases, with 14 bases sitting between them. The CDR3 is 17 residues long. The DNA of the CDR3 is TGTGCCAGCAGTGAAGAGCAGGGACTTGGCTCCTACAATGAGCAGTTCTTC. Its protein is CASSEEQGLGSYNEQFF.

V and J are TRBV6-6 and TRBJ2-2; D call uncertain. Germline V gene data show CDR1 as MNHNY and CDR2 as SVGAGI (reference sequence). Trimming stripped 0 bases from V and 3 bases from J, with 8 bases between. The CDR3 spans 15 residues. The CDR3 nucleotides are TGTGCCAGCAGTTACTCTAGATCCGACACCGGGGAGCTGTTTTTT. It specifies CASSYSRSDTGELFF.

The chain is built from TRBV4-3 and TRBJ1-2; TRBD1 aligns across 8 bases. Trimming at V came to 1 base and at J to 0 bases, leaving 4 bases not matched to a gene. The germline V gene encodes CDR1 LGHNA and CDR2 YSLEER. The CDR3 has 16 residues. CDR3 sequence: CASSQVRGQANYGYTF. DNA for the CDR3: TGCGCCAGCAGCCAAGTCAGGGGGCAAGCTAACTATGGCTACACCTTC.

A few counts support this clone. The chain links TRBV10-3 to TRBJ2-7, with 8 bases identical to TRBD2. CDR3 length: 13 amino acids. Germline loops: CDR1 ENHRY, CDR2 SYGVKD. Losses at the gene ends were 7 bases for V and 2 bases for J; bases not matched to a gene: 4. CDR3 bases: TGTGCCATCATACGGGAGGGCACCTACGAGCAGTACTTC. It codes for CAIIREGTYEQYF.

This clone was counted once. The genes are TRBV12-1 and TRBJ2-7; TRBD2, the D gene given by the table, was not confirmed from the DNA. TRBV12-1 is a recognized pseudogene. The length of the CDR3 is 15 residues. This CDR3 reads CASSPGLAGDYEQYF. DNA of the CDR3: TGTGCCAGCAGCCCGGGACTAGCGGGAGACTACGAGCAGTACTTC.

The genes are TRBV5-4 and TRBJ2-5; 8 bases map to TRBD1. The CDR3 covers 15 residues. From germline, CDR1 is SGHNT and CDR2 YYREEE (reference sequence). The ends lost 4 bases at V and 4 bases at J; junction bases unmatched: 9. CDR3 sequence (DNA): TGTGCCAGCAGCGGACCCCAGGGGGCCCTAGAGACCCAGTACTTC. It translates to CASSGPQGALETQYF.

The gene calls are TRBV6-1 and TRBJ2-1, with 11 positions matching TRBD2. CDR3 length: 15 amino acids. J lost 14 bases, V lost 6 bases, and 15 bases had no gene match. From germline, CDR1 is MNHNS and CDR2 SASEGT. The CDR3 sequence is CASRELAGASSVEFF. CDR3 DNA: TGTGCCAGCAGGGAACTAGCGGGAGCCTCTTCGGTTGAGTTCTTC.

This chain links TRBV10-2 with TRBJ2-7, with 7 bases aligning to TRBD2. This CDR3 region has 15 residues. The germline CDR1 and CDR2 sequences are WSHSY and SAAADI. After removal of 2 bases from V and 0 bases from J, the junction contained 4 bases not matched to a gene. CDR3 bases: TGCGCCAGCAGTGAGGGGGGAGGGAGCTCCTACGAGCAGTACTTC. Protein: CASSEGGGSSYEQYF.

The chain recombines TRBV30 with TRBJ2-7; D ambiguous. Germline V lookup: CDR1 GTSNPN, CDR2 SVGIG (reference sequence). The CDR3 runs to 12 residues. The V and J ends lost 8 bases and 2 bases respectively, with 13 bases between them. The CDR3 nucleotides read TGTGCCGGTTACAAGCCCCCCTACGAGCAGTACTTC. It specifies CAGYKPPYEQYF.

The sample holds one count of this clone. The chain uses TRBV6-1 and TRBJ1-2; the match to TRBD1 covers 10 bases. The germline V gene encodes CDR1 MNHNS and CDR2 SASEGT. The CDR3 runs to 15 residues. V gave up 2 bases and J gave up 5 bases; unmatched junction bases: 5. In DNA form, the CDR3 reads TGTGCCAGCAGTGAACTGACAGGGGGCGGTTATGGCTACACCTTC. Translated, it gives CASSELTGGGYGYTF.

The gene calls are TRBV18 and TRBJ2-3; 8 nucleotides align to TRBD2. V shed 0 bases and J 4 bases; nucleotides not matched to a gene: 6. This CDR3 contains 16 residues. CDR1 KGHSH and CDR2 LQKENI come from the germline V gene. The DNA for the CDR3 is TGTGCCAGCTCACCACCGGGACTAGGAGTTGCAGATACGCAGTATTTT. Encoded protein: CASSPPGLGVADTQYF. Complete variable domain (other parts from reference TRBV18 and TRBJ2-3): NAGVMQNPRHLVRRRGQEARLRCSPMKGHSHVYWYRQLPEEGLKFMVYLQKENIIDESGMPKERFSAEFPKEGPSILRIQQVVRGDSAAYFCASSPPGLGVADTQYFGPGTRLTVL.

The gene calls are TRBV15 and TRBJ1-2; a weak D match, TRBD1 (6 bases). CDR1 and CDR2 (germline): LNHNV, YYDKDF (reference sequence). V gave up 0 bases and J gave up 5 bases, with 13 bases separating them. The CDR3 totals 15 residues. CDR3 sequence (DNA): TGTGCCACCAGCAGAGACCGAGGGGGGTCTTATGGCTACACCTTC. Its translation: CATSRDRGGSYGYTF.

Only a few counts were recorded for this clone. The chain carries TRBV14 and TRBJ2-7; 11 nucleotides line up with TRBD2. CDR3 length: 16 amino acids. Trimming removed 4 bases from V and 2 bases from J; junction bases left unmatched: 7. Germline V gene sequence: CDR1 SGHDN, CDR2 FVKESK. The CDR3, as DNA: TGTGCCAGCAGCCCAAAAATACTAGCGGGAGCCTACGAGCAGTACTTC. Amino acids: CASSPKILAGAYEQYF.

This clone occurred once. The CDR3 reads CASSLTTNNEQFF. The CDR3 DNA reads TGCGCCAGCAGCCTTACAACAAACAATGAGCAGTTCTTC. The chain is built from TRBV4-1 and TRBJ2-1; D remains unclear. Per the germline V gene, CDR1 is MGHRA and CDR2 is YSYEKL. The CDR3 runs to 13 residues. V lost 4 bases to trimming and J lost 5 bases, with 9 bases between them.